A selection of T cell receptor beta chains follows, all from one sample in a study of blood T cells in healthy people across ages. MiXCR, applied by TCRdb to the 5' RACE reads, yields one record per CDR3 protein. In the table there are about 1 million distinct CDR3 sequences, approximately 25% of which are singletons. These same data were also listed under a study on T cells of mothers and their children.

What was sequenced was blood. The receptors were gathered from a girl aged 2 to 9 in good health. Both conserved end residues are part of each CDR3. A D gene is named only where the DNA matches it firmly. A row's size may be missing; if present it is once, few, many or a size class.

v_call	j_call	d_call	clone_size	cdr3_aa	cdr3_nt
TRBV2	TRBJ1-1	NA	NA	CADRNMNTEAFF	TGTGCCGACCGGAATATGAACACTGAAGCTTTCTTT
TRBV10-3	TRBJ2-3	NA	NA	CAIGPGAADTQYF	TGTGCCATCGGGCCAGGGGCGGCGGATACGCAGTATTTT
TRBV29-1	TRBJ1-2	NA	NA	CSVGDGDYGYTF	TGCAGCGTGGGGGACGGGGACTATGGCTACACCTTC
TRBV7-6	TRBJ2-7	TRBD1	NA	CASSSGPQGMNEQYF	TGTGCCAGCAGCTCAGGGCCACAGGGGATGAACGAGCAGTACTTC
TRBV4-1	TRBJ1-4	NA	NA	CASSLDRIATNEKLFF	TGCGCCAGCAGCCTAGACAGGATTGCAACTAATGAAAAACTGTTTTTT
TRBV7-8	TRBJ2-2	NA	NA	CASSIRADYTGELFF	TGTGCCAGCAGCATACGAGCGGACTACACCGGGGAGCTGTTTTTT
TRBV29-1	TRBJ2-7	NA	NA	CSVEGDNYEQYF	TGCAGCGTTGAAGGTGACAACTACGAGCAGTACTTC
TRBV4-2	TRBJ2-7	TRBD2	few	CASSQYGTRAYEQYF	TGTGCCAGCAGCCAATATGGGACTAGGGCCTACGAGCAGTACTTC
TRBV28	TRBJ2-5	TRBD1	NA	CASTWDRGAWGTQYF	TGTGCCAGCACGTGGGACAGGGGGGCTTGGGGGACCCAGTACTTC
TRBV6-5	TRBJ2-1	TRBD1	few	CASRTGTGYNEQFF	TGTGCCAGCAGAACCGGGACAGGGTACAATGAGCAGTTCTTC
TRBV20-1	TRBJ2-3	NA	NA	CSARAGAAYF	TGCAGTGCTAGGGCCGGAGCGGCGTATTTT
TRBV7-2	TRBJ2-6	NA	once	CASSLFSTGANVLTF	TGTGCCAGCAGCTTATTTAGCACTGGGGCCAACGTCCTGACTTTC
TRBV4-2	TRBJ2-1	NA	few	CASSQDRDFSYNEQFF	TGTGCCAGCAGCCAAGACCGGGACTTCTCCTACAATGAGCAGTTCTTC
TRBV27	TRBJ1-5	NA	NA	CASLEGTINQPQHF	TGTGCCAGCTTGGAAGGGACGATTAATCAGCCCCAGCATTTT
TRBV10-3	TRBJ1-3	TRBD1	NA	CAMTSTGGLNTIYF	TGTGCCATGACCTCGACAGGGGGTCTAAACACCATATATTTT
TRBV10-3	TRBJ2-1	NA	NA	CAISDIPTEQFF	TGTGCCATCAGCGATATACCTACTGAGCAGTTCTTC
TRBV19	TRBJ2-7	TRBD2	NA	CASSIVKLAGDSYEQYF	TGTGCCAGTAGTATAGTGAAACTAGCGGGTGATTCCTACGAGCAGTACTTC
TRBV15	TRBJ2-7	NA	few	CATSRSLAHEQYF	TGTGCCACCAGCAGGAGTTTGGCCCACGAGCAGTACTTC
TRBV29-1	TRBJ2-1	NA	NA	CSVDRVDYNEQFF	TGCAGCGTTGACAGGGTGGATTACAATGAGCAGTTCTTC
TRBV29-1	TRBJ2-7	TRBD1	few	CSVRQGPSYEQYF	TGCAGCGTCCGACAGGGGCCCTCCTACGAGCAGTACTTC
TRBV12-3/TRBV12-4	TRBJ2-1	NA	NA	CASSFPQSEQFF	TGTGCCAGCAGTTTTCCCCAGTCTGAGCAGTTCTTC
TRBV5-6	TRBJ2-3	NA	NA	CASRYSSIFRDTQYF	TGTGCCAGCAGGTACTCTAGTATTTTCAGAGATACGCAGTATTTT
TRBV7-9	TRBJ1-2	TRBD1	NA	CASSSPDRDFYGYTF	TGTGCCAGCAGCTCCCCGGACAGGGACTTCTATGGCTACACCTTC
TRBV6-5	TRBJ2-1	NA	NA	CASSETGTPRQFF	TGTGCCAGCAGCGAGACGGGCACCCCCCGGCAGTTCTTC
TRBV7-9	TRBJ2-7	NA	NA	CASSAGETYEQYF	TGTGCCAGCAGCGCCGGGGAAACCTACGAGCAGTACTTC
TRBV29-1	TRBJ2-7	TRBD1	NA	CSVDYVGTDTYEQYF	TGCAGCGTTGACTATGTAGGGACAGATACCTACGAGCAGTACTTC
TRBV12-3/TRBV12-4	TRBJ2-5	TRBD1	NA	CASSARGPETQYF	TGTGCCAGCAGTGCCAGGGGGCCTGAGACCCAGTACTTC
TRBV4-2	TRBJ2-4	NA	NA	CASSAEVTIAKNIQYF	TGTGCCAGCAGCGCTGAAGTGACAATAGCCAAAAACATTCAGTACTTC
TRBV29-1	TRBJ1-1	NA	NA	CSVGQQLNTEAFF	TGCAGCGTTGGTCAACAGTTGAACACTGAAGCTTTCTTT
TRBV7-2	TRBJ2-1	TRBD2	NA	CASSYPAGGRNEQFF	TGTGCCAGCAGCTACCCAGCGGGGGGGCGGAATGAGCAGTTCTTC
TRBV29-1	TRBJ1-4	NA	NA	CSALGVSRLFF	TGCAGCGCCCTTGGTGTCTCCCGACTGTTTTTT
TRBV20-1	TRBJ2-4	NA	NA	CSVGDVAKNIQYF	TGCAGTGTTGGAGACGTAGCCAAAAACATTCAGTACTTC
TRBV6-4	TRBJ2-5	NA	NA	CASSDSGETQYF	TGTGCCAGCAGTGACTCAGGAGAGACCCAGTACTTC
TRBV4-2	TRBJ2-5	NA	once	CASSQEGGGLQETQYF	TGTGCCAGCAGCCAAGAAGGTGGGGGCCTCCAAGAGACCCAGTACTTC
TRBV25-1	TRBJ1-2	NA	NA	CASSDAFLLAYTF	TGTGCCAGCAGTGACGCCTTCCTTCTGGCCTACACCTTC
TRBV15	TRBJ2-7	TRBD1	NA	CATSRPGTGDYEQYF	TGTGCCACCAGTAGGCCCGGGACAGGGGACTACGAGCAGTACTTC
TRBV7-8	TRBJ2-7	TRBD1	few	CASSQTGGIPYEQYF	TGTGCCAGCAGTCAGACAGGGGGTATCCCCTACGAGCAGTACTTC
TRBV28	TRBJ2-7	TRBD1	NA	CASSSSHDRGYEQYF	TGTGCCAGCAGTTCCTCCCATGACAGGGGGTACGAGCAGTACTTC
TRBV11-2	TRBJ1-2	NA	NA	CASSLGYQGLGYGYTF	TGTGCCAGCAGCCTGGGTTACCAGGGGCTTGGCTATGGCTACACCTTC
TRBV28	TRBJ1-1	TRBD1	few	CASSLLGDRMNTEAFF	TGTGCCAGCAGTTTGCTTGGGGACAGAATGAACACTGAAGCTTTCTTT
TRBV7-3	TRBJ2-1	TRBD1	NA	CASSLGTGHYNEQFF	TGTGCCAGCAGCTTAGGGACAGGGCACTACAATGAGCAGTTCTTC
TRBV9	TRBJ2-2	TRBD1	NA	CASSVGDRGTGELFF	TGTGCCAGCAGCGTAGGTGACAGGGGTACCGGGGAGCTGTTTTTT
TRBV5-1	TRBJ2-1	TRBD2	NA	CASSLEASGNHGEQFF	TGCGCCAGCAGCTTGGAGGCTAGCGGGAATCACGGTGAGCAGTTCTTC
TRBV20-1	TRBJ2-4	NA	few	CSARDLVNGGNIQYF	TGCAGTGCTAGAGATCTAGTGAATGGGGGTAACATTCAGTACTTC
TRBV3-1	TRBJ1-1	NA	few	CASSRKDSNTEAFF	TGTGCCAGCAGTCGTAAGGACAGTAACACTGAAGCTTTCTTT
TRBV20-1	TRBJ1-2	NA	NA	CSARQGTGYTF	TGCAGTGCTAGACAGGGTACTGGCTACACCTTC
TRBV11-2	TRBJ1-3	NA	few	CASSFRPGSGNTIYF	TGTGCCAGCAGCTTTCGTCCAGGCTCTGGAAACACCATATATTTT
TRBV6-2/TRBV6-3	TRBJ2-1	TRBD2	NA	CASSPRSRLTSGGHEQFF	TGTGCCAGCAGTCCCCGCTCAAGGTTGACTAGCGGGGGGCATGAGCAGTTCTTC
TRBV4-3	TRBJ2-7	NA	few	CASSQEHGGAYEQYF	TGCGCCAGCAGCCAAGAGCACGGCGGAGCCTACGAGCAGTACTTC
TRBV6-6	TRBJ1-2	NA	NA	CASSLTRIGESYGYTF	TGTGCCAGCAGCCTTACAAGGATCGGGGAGAGCTATGGCTACACCTTC